A single sample is the source of the 10 T cell receptor beta chains below, sequenced in a study of cytomegalovirus exposure and HLA in healthy donors. PCR amplification relied on 60 Vbeta primers (plus 13 Jbeta primers). This table comes from immunoSEQ multiplex PCR, and its TCRdb copy is limited to in-frame clones, with some not included. The table records approximately 120,000 clones, about 80% of them present only once. Sequenced: PBMCs. Receptors originate from a man between 18 and 29 years old in good health and CMV-seronegative.

V gene TRBV4-1 combines with J gene TRBJ1-5; 9 nucleotides match TRBD1. The V gene end was trimmed by 4 bases and the J gene end by 1 base; junction bases not matched to a gene: 5. The CDR3 length is 16 residues. CDR1 MGHRA and CDR2 YSYEKL come from the germline V gene. The CDR3 bases are TGCGCCAGCAGCCGGGGACAGGGACCAAGCAATCAGCCCCAGCATTTT. Protein: CASSRGQGPSNQPQHF.

This clone was detected only once. The V and J genes are TRBV13 and TRBJ1-1; D gene unclear. V shed 2 bases and J shed 8 bases, with 6 bases lying between them. Germline V gene sequence: CDR1 PRHDT, CDR2 FYEKMQ (reference sequence). This CDR3 spans 11 amino acids. CDR3 region: CASSLTREAFF. The CDR3 bases are TGTGCCAGCAGCTTAACCAGAGAAGCTTTCTTT.

The chain employs TRBV27 and TRBJ1-1; no definite D call. Trimming removed 2 bases from V and 2 bases from J, with 6 bases in between. Germline V gene lookup returns CDR1 MNHEY and CDR2 SMNVEV (reference sequence). The CDR3 is made up of 13 amino acids. The CDR3 sequence: CASSLQTNTEAFF. CDR3 DNA sequence: TGTGCCAGCAGTTTACAGACAAACACTGAAGCTTTCTTT.

The chain couples TRBV9 to TRBJ2-3; a weak D match, TRBD1 (7 bases). This CDR3 region has 16 residues. Trimming stripped 7 bases from V and 0 bases from J, with 18 bases between. CDR1 is SGDLS and CDR2 is YYNGEE in the germline V gene. Written as DNA, the CDR3 is TGTGCCAGCTCGAGGAGGGGGCTCACTAGCACAGATACGCAGTATTTT. Translated, it gives CASSRRGLTSTDTQYF.

The chain carries TRBV25-1 and TRBJ1-1; possibly TRBD1 for D (6 bases). This CDR3 spans 15 amino acids. V was trimmed by 0 bases and J by 1 base, leaving 9 bases between them. Germline-derived CDR1 and CDR2 are MGHDK and SYGVNS. The CDR3, as DNA: TGTGCCAGCAGTGAATACCGGGGACAGAACACTGAAGCTTTCTTT. Translated: CASSEYRGQNTEAFF.

The rearrangement joins TRBV4-2 to TRBJ2-7; D perhaps matches TRBD1 (6 bases). V lost 0 bases and J lost 5, with 17 bases in between. The CDR3 extends over 16 amino acids. Germline V gives CDR1 LGHNA, CDR2 YNFKEQ. The CDR3 region has the DNA TGTGCCAGCAGCCAAGAGAGAGGGCAGGGGTTTAACGAGCAGTACTTC. Amino acid sequence: CASSQERGQGFNEQYF.

The V call is TRBV19, the J call TRBJ1-1, with D hard to call. V lost 2 bases, J lost 1 base, and 11 bases lay in between. The V gene's germline CDR1 is LNHDA and CDR2 SQIVND (reference sequence). The CDR3 length is 15 residues. CDR3 loop: CASSIRTDPNTEAFF. The CDR3 region has the DNA TGTGCCAGTAGTATAAGAACAGACCCGAACACTGAAGCTTTCTTT.

The rearrangement uses TRBV19 and TRBJ1-2, with D possibly TRBD1 on 5 matching bases. V was trimmed by 0 bases and J by 4 bases, leaving 15 bases between them. The germline V gene has CDR1 LNHDA and CDR2 SQIVND (reference sequence). CDR3 length: 16 residues. The CDR3 DNA sequence: TGTGCCAGTAGTATAGATCAGTGGAGGGGTCCCTATGGCTACACCTTC. Amino acid sequence: CASSIDQWRGPYGYTF.

This chain links TRBV6-1 with TRBJ1-2; 7 nucleotides match TRBD1. CDR3 size: 14 residues. V lost 4 bases to trimming and J lost 4 bases; unmatched junction nucleotides: 6. Germline assignment: CDR1 MNHNS and CDR2 SASEGT. The DNA for the CDR3 is TGTGCCAGCAGTGCGACCACAGGGGCCTATGGCTACACCTTC. It specifies CASSATTGAYGYTF.

V gene TRBV5-1 combines with J gene TRBJ1-5; no firm D call. The length of the CDR3 is 16 residues. The germline CDR1 and CDR2 sequences are SGHRS and YFSETQ. The ends were cut back, 0 bases at V and 2 bases at J, with 12 bases in the middle. This CDR3 is CASSLDRAYGNQPQHF. CDR3 DNA sequence: TGCGCCAGCAGCTTGGACAGAGCTTATGGCAATCAGCCCCAGCATTTT.